The 18 T cell receptor beta chains given below trace back to one sample, sequenced in a study of blood T cells in healthy people across ages. It was with a sample-barcoded 5' primer and a J-beta primer mix that a second PCR of roughly 6 to 12 cycles was run. TCRdb recomputed calls from the 5' RACE reads with MiXCR, one row per CDR3 protein. There are some 800,000 distinct CDR3 sequences in the sample; roughly 25% occur only once, and approximately 3.7% lies in the top ten. These records were also assigned to another study, of T cells of mothers and their children.

The sequenced sample consisted of blood. The receptors were gathered from a boy younger than 18 in good health.

The chain couples TRBV7-8 to TRBJ2-1; D unclear. The J call is uncertain, as TRBJ2-5 better fits the DNA end. Germline V CDR1 and CDR2: SGHVS, FQNEAQ. The CDR3 extends over 12 amino acids. The CDR3, as DNA: TGTGCCAGCAGCCTATCTATGGAGACCCAGTACTTC. It is translated as CASSLSMETQYF.

This chain connects TRBV28 to TRBJ2-7; D might be TRBD1 or TRBD2, each matching 6 bases. The germline V gene encodes CDR1 MDHEN and CDR2 SYDVKM. V was pared by 5 bases and J by 2 bases, with 13 bases between. The CDR3 runs to 14 residues. Here the CDR3 DNA reads TGTGCCAGCAGTGGGGGGCTCGGAGCCTACGAGCAGTACTTC. Encoded protein: CASSGGLGAYEQYF.

A few counts support this clonotype. The V and J genes are TRBV3-1 and TRBJ2-1; TRBD1 agrees at 8 bases. V gave up 0 bases and J gave up 4 bases; unmatched junction bases: 11. CDR3 size: 18 residues. Germline-derived CDR1 and CDR2 are LGHDT and YNNKEL (reference sequence). CDR3 residues: CASSQDLPGQDEYNEQFF. In DNA, the CDR3 is TGTGCCAGCAGCCAAGATCTACCGGGACAGGACGAGTACAATGAGCAGTTCTTC.

This chain connects TRBV6-6 to TRBJ2-5, with TRBD2 identical over 12 bases. The end of the DNA fits TRBJ2-1 better, so the J call may be wrong. Germline values: CDR1 MNHNY, CDR2 SVGAGI (reference sequence). The CDR3 is 15 amino acids. The DNA of the CDR3 is TGTGCCAGCAGTTATGGACTAGCGGGGCTCAATGAGCAGTTCTTC. Amino acids: CASSYGLAGLNEQFF.

The chain joins TRBV7-2 to TRBJ2-5; D ambiguous. Germline values: CDR1 SGHTA, CDR2 FQGNSA. V was clipped by 6 bases and J by 5 bases, with 7 bases between them. The CDR3 consists of 11 residues. In DNA form, the CDR3 reads TGTGCCAGCAGGGATAGGGAGACCCAGTACTTC. Encoded protein: CASRDRETQYF.

The chain recombines TRBV15 with TRBJ2-2; tentatively, D is TRBD2 (7 bases). Germline CDR1 LNHNV, CDR2 YYDKDF (reference sequence). V lost 5 bases, J lost 2 bases, and 21 bases lay in between. CDR3 length: 18 amino acids. CDR3 coding DNA: TGTGCCACCAGCCTTCCCCGGCGGGGGCCTGTAAACACCGGGGAGCTGTTTTTT. Residues: CATSLPRRGPVNTGELFF.

This clonotype occurred a few times. The chain carries TRBV24-1 and TRBJ2-5; 11 positions agree with TRBD2. The DNA end lines up better with TRBJ2-1; the J call may be wrong. The CDR3 spans 13 residues. The germline gives CDR1 KGHDR, CDR2 SFDVKD. The DNA for the CDR3 is TGTGCCACCAGCACTAGCGGGAGTAATGAGCAGTTCTTC. This codes for CATSTSGSNEQFF.

The chain links TRBV9 to TRBJ2-1; D not resolved. This CDR3 is 15 amino acids long. The V gene's germline CDR1 is SGDLS and CDR2 YYNGEE. Trimming removed 4 bases at V and 7 bases at J, with 18 bases between. The CDR3 protein is CASSPRVERSNEQFF. Written as DNA, the CDR3 is TGTGCCAGCAGCCCCCGGGTAGAAAGGTCGAATGAGCAGTTCTTC.

The chain couples TRBV2 to TRBJ2-2; D unresolved. The germline V gene has CDR1 SNHLY and CDR2 FYNNEI. V gave up 8 bases and J gave up 0 bases, with 10 bases separating them. The CDR3 has 14 amino acids. The CDR3 protein is CASSSSANTGELFF. CDR3 coding DNA: TGTGCCAGCTCCTCTTCAGCGAACACCGGGGAGCTGTTTTTT.

J is TRBJ1-2 and V is TRBV20-1, with 9 nucleotides matching TRBD1. The trim removed 5 bases at V and 8 bases at J, leaving 6 bases unmatched. Germline V CDR1 and CDR2: DFQATT, SNEGSKA (reference sequence). The length of the CDR3 is 12 residues. The CDR3 DNA sequence: TGCAGTGCTCCCCGACAGGGGGGAGGCTACACCTTC. Translated, it gives CSAPRQGGGYTF.

This rearrangement joins TRBV7-8 to TRBJ1-5; D is uncertain. Deletions cut 4 bases from V and 7 bases from J, with 14 bases between. Germline V lookup: CDR1 SGHVS, CDR2 FQNEAQ. CDR3 length equals 14 residues. The DNA of the CDR3 is TGTGCCAGCAGCTCCCGACAAGGCGGCCAGCCCCAGCATTTT. Protein product: CASSSRQGGQPQHF.

This clonotype was counted only a few times. CDR3 in DNA: TGCAGCGTTGAAGGGAGACAGGGGGGCATTCAGTACTTC. It translates to CSVEGRQGGIQYF. The chain is built from TRBV29-1 and TRBJ2-4, with TRBD1 matching over 9 bases. Trimming at V came to 1 base and at J to 9 bases, leaving 4 bases not matched to a gene. The CDR3 length is 13 residues. Germline V CDR1 and CDR2: SQVTM, ANQGSEA.

The chain combines TRBV2 with TRBJ2-3; a weak D match, TRBD2 (5 bases). V was trimmed by 6 bases and J by 7 bases, leaving 17 bases between them. CDR3 length equals 14 residues. CDR1 and CDR2 from the germline V gene are SNHLY and FYNNEI. The CDR3 region has the DNA TGTGCCAGCAGCGCCGAGCTAGCCTTAAATACGCAGTATTTT. This sequence encodes CASSAELALNTQYF.

The V gene is TRBV25-1, the J gene TRBJ2-4, with TRBD1 matching over 7 bases. With V trimmed by 5 bases and J by 4 bases, 26 bases remained unmatched. Germline assignment: CDR1 MGHDK and CDR2 SYGVNS. CDR3 length: 21 amino acids. The CDR3, as DNA: TGTGCCAGCAGTCCCCTGTTGGGGACAGCTGATCCCGGGGCCCTAAAAAACATTCAGTACTTC. Its translation: CASSPLLGTADPGALKNIQYF.

This clonotype has at least ten counts. The chain carries TRBV4-1 and TRBJ2-7; 7 bases are a match to TRBD1. Unmatched junction bases numbered 14, after V lost 9 bases and J lost 0 bases. The CDR3 loop spans 16 amino acids. The germline gives CDR1 MGHRA, CDR2 YSYEKL. This CDR3 reads CASSPLGQRTSYEQYF. The CDR3 region has the DNA TGCGCCAGTTCACCCCTGGGACAGCGTACCTCCTACGAGCAGTACTTC.

The rearrangement links TRBV12-3 or TRBV12-4 to TRBJ1-4; possibly TRBD1 for D (5 bases). This CDR3 spans 14 amino acids. Trimming stripped 7 bases from V and 10 bases from J, with 19 bases between. The CDR3: CASTEDASGGKLFF. The CDR3 bases are TGTGCCAGCACCGAGGACGCCTCTGGGGGAAAACTGTTTTTT.

J is TRBJ2-1 and V is TRBV11-2; 7 bases agree with TRBD2. The CDR3 runs 21 residues. The V gene's germline CDR1 is SGHAT and CDR2 FQNNGV. V trimming: 5 bases; J trimming: 0 bases; junction bases outside the gene matches: 22. DNA of the CDR3: TGTGCCAGCAGCCCCGGTAGGGCTAGCGGAAGGCTTAAGAGCTCCTACAATGAGCAGTTCTTC. It is translated as CASSPGRASGRLKSSYNEQFF.

This clonotype was detected a few times. The chain combines TRBV19 with TRBJ1-6; D remains unclear. With 3 bases removed from V and 1 base from J, the gap between germline ends came to 10 bases. CDR3 size: 16 residues. Germline V gene lookup returns CDR1 LNHDA and CDR2 SQIVND (reference sequence). The CDR3 sequence is CASSIGSGSYNSPLHF. The CDR3 DNA reads TGTGCCAGTAGTATTGGATCCGGGTCCTATAATTCACCCCTCCACTTT.